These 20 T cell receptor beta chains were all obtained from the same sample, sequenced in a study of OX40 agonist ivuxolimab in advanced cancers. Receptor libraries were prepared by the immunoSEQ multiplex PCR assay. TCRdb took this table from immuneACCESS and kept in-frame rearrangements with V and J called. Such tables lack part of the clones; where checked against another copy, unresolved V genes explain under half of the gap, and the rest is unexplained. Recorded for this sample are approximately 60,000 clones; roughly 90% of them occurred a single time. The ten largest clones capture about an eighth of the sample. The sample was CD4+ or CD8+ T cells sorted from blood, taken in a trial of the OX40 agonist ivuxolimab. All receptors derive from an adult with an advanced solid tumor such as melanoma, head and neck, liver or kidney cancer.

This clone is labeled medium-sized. The CDR3 loop reads CASSKATSAGAGELFF. The CDR3 DNA reads as TGTGCCAGCAGCAAGGCAACGTCAGCAGGGGCCGGGGAGCTGTTTTTT. The V gene is TRBV21-1, the J gene TRBJ2-2; the table's D call, TRBD1, has no DNA check behind it. TRBV21-1 is designated a pseudogene. This CDR3 region has 16 residues.

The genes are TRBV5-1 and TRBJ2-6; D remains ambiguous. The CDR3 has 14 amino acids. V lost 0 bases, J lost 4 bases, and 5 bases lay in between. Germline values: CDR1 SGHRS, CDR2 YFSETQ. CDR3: CASSLAEGANVLTF. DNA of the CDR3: TGCGCCAGCAGCTTGGCCGAGGGGGCCAACGTCCTGACTTTC.

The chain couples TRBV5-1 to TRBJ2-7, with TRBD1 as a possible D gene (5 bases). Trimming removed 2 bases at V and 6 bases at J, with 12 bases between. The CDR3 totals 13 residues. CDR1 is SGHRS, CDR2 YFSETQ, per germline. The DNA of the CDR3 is TGCGCCAGCAGCTTTTTTGGCCAGGGCGAGCAGTACTTC. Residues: CASSFFGQGEQYF.

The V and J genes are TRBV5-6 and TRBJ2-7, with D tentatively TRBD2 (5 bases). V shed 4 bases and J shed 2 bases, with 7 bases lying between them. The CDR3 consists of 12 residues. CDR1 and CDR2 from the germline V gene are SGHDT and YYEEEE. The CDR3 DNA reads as TGTGCCAGCAGCCCGGGGACCTACGAGCAGTACTTC. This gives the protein CASSPGTYEQYF.

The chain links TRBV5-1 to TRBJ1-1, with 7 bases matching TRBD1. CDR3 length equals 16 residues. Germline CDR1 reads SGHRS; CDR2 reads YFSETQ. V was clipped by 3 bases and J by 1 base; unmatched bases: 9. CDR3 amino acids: CASSWEPGQENTEAFF. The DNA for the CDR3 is TGCGCCAGCAGCTGGGAGCCAGGACAGGAGAACACTGAAGCTTTCTTT.

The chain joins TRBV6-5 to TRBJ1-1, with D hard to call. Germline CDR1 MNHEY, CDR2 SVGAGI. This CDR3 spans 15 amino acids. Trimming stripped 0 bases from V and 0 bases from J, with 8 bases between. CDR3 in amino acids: CASSYSDSLNTEAFF. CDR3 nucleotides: TGTGCCAGCAGTTACTCGGATAGCTTGAACACTGAAGCTTTCTTT.

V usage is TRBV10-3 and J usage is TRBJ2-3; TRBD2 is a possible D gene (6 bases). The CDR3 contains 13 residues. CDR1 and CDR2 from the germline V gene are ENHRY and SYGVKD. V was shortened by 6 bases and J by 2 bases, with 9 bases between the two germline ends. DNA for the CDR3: TGTGCCATCAGGGAGGGGTCCACAGATACGCAGTATTTT. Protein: CAIREGSTDTQYF.

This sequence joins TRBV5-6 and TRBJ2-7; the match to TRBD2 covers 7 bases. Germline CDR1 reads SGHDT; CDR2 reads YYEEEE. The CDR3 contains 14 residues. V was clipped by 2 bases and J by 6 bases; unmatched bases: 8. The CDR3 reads CASSFVREYSEQYF. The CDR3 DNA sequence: TGTGCCAGCAGCTTTGTGCGGGAGTACTCCGAGCAGTACTTC.

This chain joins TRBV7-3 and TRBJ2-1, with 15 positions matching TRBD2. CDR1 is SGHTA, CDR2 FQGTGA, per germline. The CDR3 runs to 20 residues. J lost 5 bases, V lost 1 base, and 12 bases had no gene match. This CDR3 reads CASSLIGVGLAGGLNNEQFF. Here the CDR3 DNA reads TGTGCCAGCAGCTTAATAGGGGTCGGACTAGCGGGAGGGCTAAACAATGAGCAGTTCTTC.

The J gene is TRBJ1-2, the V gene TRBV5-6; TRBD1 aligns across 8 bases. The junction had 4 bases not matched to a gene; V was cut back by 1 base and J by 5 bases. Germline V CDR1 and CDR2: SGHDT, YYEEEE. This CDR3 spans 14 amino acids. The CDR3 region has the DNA TGTGCCAGCAGCTTGTATCGACAGGGGTATGGCTACACCTTC. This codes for CASSLYRQGYGYTF.

DNA of the CDR3: TGTGCCACATGGGGAGCGGGGAGGCAGTTCTTC. It is translated as CATWGAGRQFF. The chain joins TRBV27 to TRBJ2-1; the match to TRBD2 covers 7 bases. The CDR3 loop spans 11 amino acids. CDR1 and CDR2 (germline): MNHEY, SMNVEV (reference sequence). V dropped 10 bases and J dropped 12; count of bases not matched to a gene: 9.

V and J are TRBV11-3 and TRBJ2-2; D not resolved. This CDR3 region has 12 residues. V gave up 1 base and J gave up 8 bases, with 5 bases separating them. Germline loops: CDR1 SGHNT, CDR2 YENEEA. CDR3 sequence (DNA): TGTGCCAGCAGCTTAGTTTTTGGGGAGCTGTTTTTT. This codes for CASSLVFGELFF. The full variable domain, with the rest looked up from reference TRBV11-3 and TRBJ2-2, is EAGVVQSPRYKIIEKKQPVAFWCNPISGHNTLYWYLQNLGQGPELLIRYENEEAVDDSQLPKDRFSAERLKGVDSTLKIQPAELGDSAVYLCASSLVFGELFFGEGSRLTVL.

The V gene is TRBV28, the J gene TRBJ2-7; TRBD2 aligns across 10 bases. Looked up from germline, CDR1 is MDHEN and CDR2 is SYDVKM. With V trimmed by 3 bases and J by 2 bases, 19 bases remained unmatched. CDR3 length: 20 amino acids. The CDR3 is CASSLDRSLAGVIQAYEQYF. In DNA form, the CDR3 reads TGTGCCAGCAGTTTGGATCGCTCTCTAGCGGGAGTAATTCAAGCCTACGAGCAGTACTTC.

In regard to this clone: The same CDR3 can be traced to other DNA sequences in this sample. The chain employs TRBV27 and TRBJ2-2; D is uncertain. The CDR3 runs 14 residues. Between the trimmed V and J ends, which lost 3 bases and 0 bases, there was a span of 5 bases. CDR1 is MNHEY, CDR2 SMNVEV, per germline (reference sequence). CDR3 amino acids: CASSFSANTGELFF. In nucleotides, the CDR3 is TGTGCCAGCAGTTTTTCAGCGAACACCGGGGAGCTGTTTTTT.

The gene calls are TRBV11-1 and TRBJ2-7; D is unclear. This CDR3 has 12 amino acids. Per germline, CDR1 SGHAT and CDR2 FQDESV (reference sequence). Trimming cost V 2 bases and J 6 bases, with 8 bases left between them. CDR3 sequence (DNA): TGTGCCAGCAGCTTATTGGTGAGCGAGCAGTACTTC. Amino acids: CASSLLVSEQYF.

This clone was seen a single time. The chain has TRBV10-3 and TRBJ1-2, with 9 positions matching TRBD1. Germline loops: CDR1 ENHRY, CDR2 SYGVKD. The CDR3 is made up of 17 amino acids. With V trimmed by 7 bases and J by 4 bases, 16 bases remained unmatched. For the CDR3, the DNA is TGTGCCATCACTACGGGACAGGGTAATTCGGCGCCCTATGGCTACACCTTC. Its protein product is CAITTGQGNSAPYGYTF.

CDR3 DNA sequence: TGTGCCAGCAGCTTGGGAGGAGGCCCACACTACGAGCAGTACTTC. Translating gives CASSLGGGPHYEQYF. This chain joins TRBV5-6 and TRBJ2-7, with TRBD2 as a possible D gene (5 bases). The CDR3 has 15 amino acids. Germline lookup yields CDR1 SGHDT and CDR2 YYEEEE. With 0 bases removed from V and 3 bases from J, the gap between germline ends came to 13 bases.

The CDR3: CASSQGTSGSSEQYF. CDR3 nucleotides: TGTGCCAGCAGCCAAGGGACTAGCGGGAGTAGCGAGCAGTACTTC. The chain uses TRBV4-2 and TRBJ2-7; 13 bases are a match to TRBD2. The germline V gene has CDR1 LGHNA and CDR2 YNFKEQ. The CDR3 consists of 15 residues. With V trimmed by 1 base and J by 6 bases, 3 bases remained unmatched.

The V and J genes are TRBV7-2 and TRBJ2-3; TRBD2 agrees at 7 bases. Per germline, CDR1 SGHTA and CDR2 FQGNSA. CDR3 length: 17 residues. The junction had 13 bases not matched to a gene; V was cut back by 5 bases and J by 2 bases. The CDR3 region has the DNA TGTGCCAGCAGCCGTCGCGCAAGCGGGGCATACACAGATACGCAGTATTTT. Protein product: CASSRRASGAYTDTQYF. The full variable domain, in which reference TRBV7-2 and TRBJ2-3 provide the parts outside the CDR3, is GAGVSQSPSNKVTEKGKDVELRCDPISGHTALYWYRQSLGQGLEFLIYFQGNSAPDKSGLPSDRFSAERTGGSVSTLTIQRTQQEDSAVYLCASSRRASGAYTDTQYFGPGTRLTVL.

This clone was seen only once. Here the CDR3 DNA reads TGTGCCACCAGCAGAGAGGAATCCAAAGGGGAGAGCCCCTACGAGCAGTACTTC. Its translation: CATSREESKGESPYEQYF. J is TRBJ2-7 and V is TRBV15; the D gene could be TRBD1 or TRBD2 (5 bases each). Germline loops: CDR1 LNHNV, CDR2 YYDKDF (reference sequence). The length of the CDR3 is 18 residues. V was shortened by 0 bases and J by 2 bases, with 20 bases between the two germline ends.